The 18 T cell receptor beta chains presented below share a single source sample, sequenced in a study of T cells in Graves' hyperthyroidism and ophthalmopathy. Amplified TCR beta CDR3 regions derived from RNA transcripts. TCR CDR3 regions were first amplified by RT-PCR with HTBI primers. Via MiXCR, TCRdb re-called the multiplex PCR reads, giving one row per CDR3 protein. This sample has about 510,000 distinct CDR3 sequences; 35% to 50% occur once, and the top ten carry about two fifths. Sequenced: peripheral blood or thyroid tissue (not recorded which). Receptors were obtained from an adult woman with Graves' disease, either hyperthyroidism or ophthalmopathy (not recorded which).

V and J are TRBV20-1 and TRBJ2-7; D gene unclear. The CDR3 contains 15 residues. In germline, CDR1 is DFQATT, CDR2 SNEGSKA (reference sequence). The V gene lost 5 bases and the J gene lost 4 bases, with 21 bases spanning the gap. CDR3 amino acids: CSAPTPPPRKYEQYF. CDR3 nucleotide sequence: TGCAGTGCTCCTACCCCGCCCCCGAGAAAGTACGAGCAGTACTTC.

This clonotype was observed at least ten times. This chain connects TRBV29-1 to TRBJ1-2; no reliable D call. CDR1 SQVTM and CDR2 ANQGSEA come from the germline V gene. V was pared by 7 bases and J by 4 bases, with 13 bases between. The CDR3 has 12 amino acids. CDR3 region: CSAPTASYGYTF. DNA of the CDR3: TGCAGCGCCCCTACAGCCTCCTATGGCTACACCTTC.

There are many counts of this clonotype. The rearrangement links TRBV4-3 to TRBJ1-1; no definite D call. Trimming took 0 bases from V and 0 from J, leaving 8 bases between them. The CDR3 contains 15 residues. Per the germline V gene, CDR1 is LGHNA and CDR2 is YSLEER. The CDR3 DNA reads as TGCGCCAGCAGCCAAGAGGCAGCCATGAACACTGAAGCTTTCTTT. Translated: CASSQEAAMNTEAFF.

The chain links TRBV4-3 to TRBJ1-5; D possibly corresponds to TRBD1 (5 bases). V dropped 3 bases and J dropped 6 bases, with 15 bases sitting between them. The length of the CDR3 is 15 residues. Germline V gene sequence: CDR1 LGHNA, CDR2 YSLEER. The CDR3 nucleotides are TGCGCCAGCAGCCAGGGGCAGGGCGGCGGTCAGCCCCAGCATTTT. It yields the protein CASSQGQGGGQPQHF.

J is TRBJ2-2 and V is TRBV29-1; 10 bases fit TRBD1. The CDR3 spans 16 residues. Germline-derived CDR1 and CDR2 are SQVTM and ANQGSEA. J gave up 1 base and V 3 bases, and 5 bases lay outside the gene matches. The CDR3 sequence is CSVDRDRGRNTGELFF. The CDR3 bases are TGCAGCGTTGATAGGGACAGGGGTCGGAACACCGGGGAGCTGTTTTTT.

The V call is TRBV29-1, the J call TRBJ1-1, with 9 bases lining up with TRBD1. CDR3 length: 15 residues. V lost 8 bases and J lost 1; bases outside the gene matches: 11. Germline loops: CDR1 SQVTM, CDR2 ANQGSEA. The CDR3, as DNA: TGCAGCTCGGGTGTGTCGGGACAGGGGAACACTGAAGCTTTCTTT. Its protein product is CSSGVSGQGNTEAFF.

This chain links TRBV14 with TRBJ1-6, with 7 bases matching TRBD1. The CDR3 is 14 residues long. Germline trimming cut 3 bases from V and 7 bases from J; bases unmatched to any gene: 3. Per the germline V gene, CDR1 is SGHDN and CDR2 is FVKESK. Written as DNA, the CDR3 is TGTGCCAGCAGCCAGGGACAGCGGAATTCACCCCTCCACTTT. Translated, it gives CASSQGQRNSPLHF.

The chain has TRBV12-3 or TRBV12-4 and TRBJ1-1; D gene ambiguous. CDR3 length: 12 residues. V dropped 7 bases and J dropped 1 base, with 7 bases sitting between them. The CDR3 loop is CASTMGNTEAFF. The CDR3 DNA follows: TGTGCCAGCACGATGGGGAACACTGAAGCTTTCTTT.

This clonotype was observed many times. The chain uses TRBV6-5 and TRBJ1-1; 7 positions match TRBD1. Germline loops: CDR1 MNHEY, CDR2 SVGAGI. This CDR3 is built from 13 residues. V shed 2 bases, J shed 7 bases, and the junction held 4 bases outside the gene matches. The DNA of the CDR3 is TGTGCCAGCAGTTACAGGGACAGCCATGAAGCTTTCTTT. It yields the protein CASSYRDSHEAFF.

This clonotype occurred a few times. V gene TRBV11-2 combines with J gene TRBJ1-5; weak D call: TRBD1 (5 bases). This CDR3 region has 13 residues. With 2 bases removed from V and 5 bases from J, the gap between germline ends came to 7 bases. Looked up from germline, CDR1 is SGHAT and CDR2 is FQNNGV. For the CDR3, the DNA is TGTGCCAGCAGCTTAATGGGGGATCAGCCCCAGCATTTT. Translating gives CASSLMGDQPQHF.

On this clonotype itself: Since a much larger clone is just one base distant, this may be a read error. The chain employs TRBV12-3 or TRBV12-4 and TRBJ2-5; 8 nucleotides line up with TRBD1. V lost 11 bases, J lost 5 bases, and 10 bases stayed unmatched. The CDR3 totals 13 residues. The CDR3: CAGNQGAGETQYF. For the CDR3, the DNA is TGTGCCGGAAACCAGGGGGCAGGGGAGACCCAGTACTTC.

V and J are TRBV10-1 and TRBJ2-5, with D possibly being TRBD2 (5 bases). Germline assignment: CDR1 WNHNN and CDR2 SYGVQD (reference sequence). V was clipped by 3 bases and J by 4 bases, with 12 bases between them. The CDR3 contains 14 residues. The CDR3 coding sequence is TGCGCCAGCAGTGATGAGATGGGGAGAGAGACCCAGTACTTC. Translating it yields CASSDEMGRETQYF.

V is TRBV5-6 and J is TRBJ1-1; D not resolved. This CDR3 is built from 13 residues. Germline V gene data show CDR1 as SGHDT and CDR2 as YYEEEE. Trimming shortened V by 4 bases and J by 3 bases, and 10 bases separated the two germline ends. CDR3 region: CASSRELDTEAFF. CDR3 DNA sequence: TGTGCCAGCAGCCGTGAACTGGACACTGAAGCTTTCTTT.

The chain couples TRBV19 to TRBJ1-5; 8 nucleotides line up with TRBD1. Germline trimming cut 5 bases from V and 0 bases from J; bases unmatched to any gene: 6. Germline lookup yields CDR1 LNHDA and CDR2 SQIVND (reference sequence). The CDR3 consists of 16 residues. The CDR3 loop is CASSRRTGSSNQPQHF. For the CDR3, the DNA is TGTGCCAGTAGTCGTCGGACAGGGTCTAGCAATCAGCCCCAGCATTTT.

This clonotype turned up a few times. The chain couples TRBV7-9 to TRBJ2-7; D gene ambiguous. The CDR3 has 12 amino acids. Germline values: CDR1 SEHNR, CDR2 FQNEAQ (reference sequence). V lost 6 bases to trimming and J lost 3 bases, with 9 bases between them. The CDR3 loop is CASSDNLYEQYF. Here the CDR3 DNA reads TGTGCCAGCAGTGATAACCTCTACGAGCAGTACTTC.

The rearrangement links TRBV7-2 to TRBJ1-5; D ambiguous. V lost 5 bases and J 3 bases, leaving 14 bases between the germline ends. The CDR3 totals 15 residues. In germline, CDR1 is SGHTA, CDR2 FQGNSA. The CDR3 DNA follows: TGTGCCAGCAGCCCCGGCGGCAGACACAATCAGCCCCAGCATTTT. This gives the protein CASSPGGRHNQPQHF.

The chain couples TRBV5-6 to TRBJ1-4; no definite D call. The germline V gene has CDR1 SGHDT and CDR2 YYEEEE. The CDR3 is made up of 15 amino acids. V lost 1 base and J lost 4, with 11 bases in between. This chain's CDR3 is CASSLWYYHNEKLFF. The CDR3 DNA reads as TGTGCCAGCAGCTTGTGGTACTACCATAATGAAAAACTGTTTTTT.

This rearrangement joins TRBV2 to TRBJ2-5; tentative D call: TRBD1 (6 bases). The CDR3 covers 14 residues. Trimming removed 7 bases at V and 2 bases at J, with 14 bases between. Germline assignment: CDR1 SNHLY and CDR2 FYNNEI. The CDR3 sequence is CASTTGTPQETQYF. The CDR3 DNA reads as TGTGCCAGCACTACCGGGACACCTCAAGAGACCCAGTACTTC.